This TCR beta chain was retrieved from a study of patients and donors after allogeneic stem cell transplantation. TCRdb processed the RT-PCR reads anew with MiXCR; each CDR3 protein has one entry. The sample lists 800,000 to 1,000,000 distinct CDR3 sequences; more than 15% were seen once. The CDR3 is 16 amino acids. With 1 base removed from V and 2 bases from J, the gap between germline ends came to 14 bases. CDR1 and CDR2 from the germline V gene are MGHRA and YSYEKL. The chain is built from TRBV4-1 and TRBJ1-1, with D possibly matching TRBD1 (5 bases). Sequenced sample: blood, either unsorted or a sorted T cell fraction (not recorded which). The TCR sequence derives from a human donor who was either an allogeneic HSCT recipient or a stem cell or donor lymphocyte infusion donor (not recorded which). It is not recorded whose cells these are; they may come from a transplant donor. The CDR3 is CASSQAGALRNTEAFF. CDR3 nucleotide sequence: TGCGCCAGCAGCCAAGCCGGGGCCTTGAGAAACACTGAAGCTTTCTTT.